These 23 T cell receptor beta chains were all obtained from the same sample, sequenced in a study of blood T cell repertoires in COVID-19. Sequencing was performed with immunoSEQ multiplex PCR; in TCRdb, only in-frame clones are kept and a portion is missing. The table lists 350,000 to 450,000 clones, 75% to 90% of them singletons. The source material was PBMCs or T cells enriched from blood (not recorded which). The source is a man aged 25 to 40 who had recovered from COVID-19.

V and J are TRBV29-1 and TRBJ2-7; a possible D gene is TRBD2 (5 bases). The CDR3 loop spans 12 amino acids. Trimming removed 5 bases at V and 0 bases at J, with 8 bases between. CDR1 SQVTM and CDR2 ANQGSEA come from the germline V gene. CDR3: CSVIGLSYEQYF. The CDR3 DNA sequence: TGCAGCGTTATTGGACTCTCCTACGAGCAGTACTTC.

This clone was recorded only once. J is TRBJ1-1 and V is TRBV19, with 7 positions matching TRBD1. The germline gives CDR1 LNHDA, CDR2 SQIVND (reference sequence). The CDR3 has 17 residues. The trim removed 4 bases at V and 2 bases at J, leaving 13 bases unmatched. DNA of the CDR3: TGTGCCAGTAGTACCAAGAACAGGGGACGGTCAAACACTGAAGCTTTCTTT. The encoded protein is CASSTKNRGRSNTEAFF.

The chain links TRBV2 to TRBJ1-2; TRBD1 might be the D (6 bases). With 3 bases removed from V and 9 bases from J, the gap between germline ends came to 8 bases. CDR1 is SNHLY, CDR2 FYNNEI, per germline. This CDR3 region has 11 residues. DNA for the CDR3: TGTGCCAGCAGTGAGTGGGACAGCTACACCTTC. The encoded protein is CASSEWDSYTF.

The V call is TRBV28, the J call TRBJ1-2; a weak D match, TRBD1 (6 bases). V lost 6 bases, J lost 8 bases, and 25 bases lay in between. The CDR3 is made up of 16 amino acids. Looked up from germline, CDR1 is MDHEN and CDR2 is SYDVKM. CDR3 DNA sequence: TGTGCCAGCAGCACCGACAGGTTGGGAGCCCGCCCGGGCTACACCTTC. This gives the protein CASSTDRLGARPGYTF.

This clone appeared once. J is TRBJ2-7 and V is TRBV29-1; 10 bases are shared with TRBD2. The CDR3 is made up of 12 amino acids. V lost 6 bases to trimming and J lost 6 bases; unmatched junction nucleotides: 5. Germline V gene sequence: CDR1 SQVTM, CDR2 ANQGSEA. CDR3 amino acids: CSVRGLASEQYF. DNA for the CDR3: TGCAGCGTGCGGGGACTAGCGTCCGAGCAGTACTTC.

This clone was seen once. CDR3 amino acids: CASSYTDRVPAEAFF. CDR3 DNA sequence: TGTGCCAGCAGTTATACCGACAGGGTTCCAGCTGAAGCTTTCTTT. The genes are TRBV6-5 and TRBJ1-1; the match to TRBD1 covers 7 bases. The V and J ends lost 3 bases and 6 bases, in that order; junction bases with no gene match: 10. Per the germline V gene, CDR1 is MNHEY and CDR2 is SVGAGI. The CDR3 is 15 amino acids.

The CDR3 here is CASSTGQGSYGYTF. DNA for the CDR3: TGCGCCAGCAGCACGGGACAGGGAAGCTATGGCTACACCTTC. The gene calls are TRBV5-1 and TRBJ1-2, with 9 positions matching TRBD1. The CDR3 covers 14 residues. With V trimmed by 4 bases and J by 4 bases, 5 bases remained unmatched. The germline CDR1 and CDR2 sequences are SGHRS and YFSETQ.

V is TRBV19 and J is TRBJ2-5, with D perhaps matching TRBD2 (6 bases). CDR3 size: 14 residues. Trimming stripped 5 bases from V and 4 bases from J, with 14 bases between. CDR1 is LNHDA and CDR2 is SQIVND in the germline V gene (reference sequence). CDR3 coding DNA: TGTGCCAGTAGTGACCTGGGGGGTACAGAGACCCAGTACTTC. It is translated as CASSDLGGTETQYF. Using reference TRBV19 and TRBJ2-5 for the parts outside the CDR3, the full variable domain is DGGITQSPKYLFRKEGQNVTLSCEQNLNHDAMYWYRQDPGQGLRLIYYSQIVNDFQKGDIAEGYSVSREKKESFPLTVTSAQKNPTAFYLCASSDLGGTETQYFGPGTRLLVL.

CDR3 amino acids: CASSRTGGYEQYF. The CDR3 DNA reads TGTGCCAGCAGCCGAACTGGTGGCTACGAGCAGTACTTC. The J gene is TRBJ2-7, the V gene TRBV11-2; D is uncertain. Trimming left V 5 bases short and J 3 bases short, with 11 bases between. Germline assignment: CDR1 SGHAT and CDR2 FQNNGV. There are 13 residues in the CDR3.

The V and J genes are TRBV18 and TRBJ1-2; TRBD1 matches 8 bases. Trimming at V came to 4 bases and at J to 4 bases, leaving 11 bases not matched to a gene. Germline CDR1 and CDR2: KGHSH and LQKENI. This CDR3 has 16 amino acids. CDR3 region: CASSLSGTGYGYGYTF. CDR3 DNA sequence: TGTGCCAGCTCACTCTCCGGGACAGGATATGGCTATGGCTACACCTTC.

The V call is TRBV27, the J call TRBJ2-1, with TRBD2 identical over 10 bases. The CDR3 is made up of 16 amino acids. The V gene's germline CDR1 is MNHEY and CDR2 SMNVEV (reference sequence). The V gene end was trimmed by 5 bases and the J gene end by 6 bases; junction bases not matched to a gene: 10. The CDR3 spells CASSPRQLAGANEQFF. In nucleotides, the CDR3 is TGTGCCAGCAGTCCGCGCCAGCTAGCGGGAGCCAATGAGCAGTTCTTC.

This clone was observed a single time. The chain links TRBV6-5 to TRBJ1-6, with TRBD1 as a possible D gene (5 bases). Trimming removed 8 bases at V and 1 base at J, with 9 bases between. The CDR3 runs to 14 residues. Germline V gene data show CDR1 as MNHEY and CDR2 as SVGAGI. The CDR3 nucleotides are TGTGCCAGCGGGCAGGGATCCTATAATTCACCCCTCCACTTT. It is translated as CASGQGSYNSPLHF.

The chain is built from TRBV7-8 and TRBJ1-5, with TRBD1 as a possible D gene (6 bases). Germline V CDR1 and CDR2: SGHVS, FQNEAQ. The CDR3 is 14 amino acids. V gave up 4 bases and J gave up 8 bases, with 15 bases separating them. CDR3 amino acids: CASSSAGVSKPQHF. The DNA of the CDR3 is TGTGCCAGCAGCTCAGCAGGGGTTTCCAAGCCCCAGCATTTT.

This clone occurred a few times. The rearrangement uses TRBV7-9 and TRBJ2-1; 9 bases are shared with TRBD2. Germline CDR1 reads SEHNR; CDR2 reads FQNEAQ (reference sequence). With V trimmed by 6 bases and J by 4 bases, 10 bases remained unmatched. The CDR3 has 16 residues. CDR3: CASSRRREGMYNEQFF. The CDR3 DNA reads TGTGCCAGCAGTAGGCGGCGGGAGGGCATGTACAATGAGCAGTTCTTC. The complete variable domain, with remaining parts taken from reference TRBV7-9 and TRBJ2-1, reads DTGVSQNPRHKITKRGQNVTFRCDPISEHNRLYWYRQTLGQGPEFLTYFQNEAQLEKSRLLSDRFSAERPKGSFSTLEIQRTEQGDSAMYLCASSRRREGMYNEQFFGPGTRLTVL.

The CDR3 protein is CSVAPGQGFPFSYEQYF. The CDR3 DNA is TGCAGCGTTGCCCCGGGACAGGGCTTTCCTTTCTCCTACGAGCAGTACTTC. This chain links TRBV29-1 with TRBJ2-7; 9 nucleotides line up with TRBD1. The V and J ends lost 4 bases and 0 bases, in that order; junction bases with no gene match: 13. Per the germline V gene, CDR1 is SQVTM and CDR2 is ANQGSEA. The CDR3 is made up of 17 amino acids.

The chain links TRBV19 to TRBJ1-1; 7 positions match TRBD1. Germline V gene sequence: CDR1 LNHDA, CDR2 SQIVND (reference sequence). This CDR3 spans 14 amino acids. The ends lost 0 bases at V and 8 bases at J; junction bases unmatched: 6. Here the CDR3 DNA reads TGTGCCAGTAGTATAGATCTCAGGGGGTCGGAAGCTTTCTTT. Its protein product is CASSIDLRGSEAFF.

The chain combines TRBV6-5 with TRBJ1-5, with 7 bases fitting TRBD1. Germline CDR1 reads MNHEY; CDR2 reads SVGAGI. Trimming took 6 bases from V and 7 from J; bases not matched to a gene: 6. The CDR3 contains 13 residues. As DNA, the CDR3 is TGTGCCAGCAGGCGACAGGGAAACCAGCCCCAGCATTTT. This sequence encodes CASRRQGNQPQHF.

The rearrangement uses TRBV5-1 and TRBJ1-2; D is perhaps TRBD1 (6 bases). From germline, CDR1 is SGHRS and CDR2 YFSETQ. The CDR3 loop spans 13 amino acids. Trimming removed 4 bases from V and 3 bases from J, with 10 bases in between. CDR3 nucleotide sequence: TGCGCCAGCAGCGAGGACAGTCACTATGGCTACACCTTC. Protein product: CASSEDSHYGYTF.

The chain employs TRBV5-1 and TRBJ1-6; 8 bases are a match to TRBD1. V trimming: 3 bases; J trimming: 7 bases; junction bases outside the gene matches: 12. Germline V gene lookup returns CDR1 SGHRS and CDR2 YFSETQ. The CDR3 is 17 amino acids. The CDR3 is CASSSDREYLSNSPLHF. For the CDR3, the DNA is TGCGCCAGCAGCTCGGACAGGGAATATCTTTCGAATTCACCCCTCCACTTT.

V gene TRBV11-3 combines with J gene TRBJ2-1; maybe TRBD1 (5 bases). Per germline, CDR1 SGHNT and CDR2 YENEEA. Trimming took off 1 base at V and 10 bases at J, with 11 bases between the two ends. The CDR3 length is 13 residues. As DNA, the CDR3 is TGTGCCAGCAGCTTAGCCGATAGGGGCGAGCAGTTCTTC. This sequence encodes CASSLADRGEQFF.

The chain uses TRBV28 and TRBJ1-4, with D tentatively TRBD1 (6 bases). CDR1 is MDHEN, CDR2 SYDVKM, per germline. V was shortened by 8 bases and J by 8 bases, with 15 bases between the two germline ends. The CDR3 runs to 13 residues. The CDR3 DNA follows: TGTGCCAGCCGGTACAGGGAGCGGGAAAAACTGTTTTTT. It specifies CASRYREREKLFF.

The rearrangement uses TRBV4-1 and TRBJ2-3; 12 positions agree with TRBD2. V shed 3 bases, J shed 2 bases, and the junction held 9 bases outside the gene matches. CDR1 MGHRA and CDR2 YSYEKL come from the germline V gene. The CDR3 runs to 18 residues. The CDR3 region has the DNA TGCGCCAGCAGCCACCCCACAACTAGCGGGAGGCTCACAGATACGCAGTATTTT. It codes for CASSHPTTSGRLTDTQYF.

The CDR3 bases are TGTGCCAGCAGTCTACTCACACAGGGATTGTCTGAAGCTTTCTTT. Its protein is CASSLLTQGLSEAFF. This chain connects TRBV5-6 to TRBJ1-1, with D maybe TRBD1 (6 bases). V lost 5 bases to trimming and J lost 6 bases, with 20 bases between them. In germline, CDR1 is SGHDT, CDR2 YYEEEE. The CDR3 extends over 15 amino acids.